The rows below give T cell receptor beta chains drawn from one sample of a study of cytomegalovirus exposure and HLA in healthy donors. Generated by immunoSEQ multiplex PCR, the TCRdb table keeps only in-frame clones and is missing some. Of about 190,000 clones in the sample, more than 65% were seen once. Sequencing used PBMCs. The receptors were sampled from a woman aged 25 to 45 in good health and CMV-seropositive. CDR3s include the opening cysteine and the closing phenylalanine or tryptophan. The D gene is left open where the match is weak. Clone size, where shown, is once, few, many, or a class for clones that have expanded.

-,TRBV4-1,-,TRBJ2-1,CASSPKAESSYNEQFF,TGCGCCAGCAGCCCCAAGGCGGAAAGCTCCTACAATGAGCAGTTCTTC
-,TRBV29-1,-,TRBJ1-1,CSVDPSANTEAFF,TGCAGCGTTGACCCGAGCGCGAACACTGAAGCTTTCTTT
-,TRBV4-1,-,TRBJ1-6,CASSQEGGGRSPLHF,TGCGCCAGCAGCCAAGAGGGAGGGGGACGTTCACCCCTCCACTTT
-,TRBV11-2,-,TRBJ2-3,CASKAGSTDTQYF,TGTGCCAGCAAGGCGGGCAGCACAGATACGCAGTATTTT
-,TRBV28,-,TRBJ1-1,CASAVGSTEAFF,TGTGCCAGCGCGGTTGGGAGCACTGAAGCTTTCTTT
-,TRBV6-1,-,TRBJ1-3,CASSEPPGGQGNTIYF,TGTGCCAGCAGTGAGCCGCCGGGGGGGCAGGGAAACACCATATATTTT
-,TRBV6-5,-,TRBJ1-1,CASSYSGGGGTEAFF,TGTGCCAGCAGTTACTCGGGGGGAGGAGGGACTGAAGCTTTCTTT
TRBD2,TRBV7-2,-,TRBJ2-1,CASSLTGGPGNEQFF,TGTGCCAGCAGCTTAACGGGAGGGCCGGGGAATGAGCAGTTCTTC
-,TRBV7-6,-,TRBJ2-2,CASSRLSTGELFF,TGTGCCAGCAGCCGACTCTCCACCGGGGAGCTGTTTTTT
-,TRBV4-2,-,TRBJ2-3,CASSRADTQYF,TGTGCCAGCAGCCGCGCAGATACGCAGTATTTT
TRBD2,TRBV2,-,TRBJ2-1,CASRAGTSGSFDEQFF,TGTGCCAGCAGGGCCGGGACTAGCGGGAGTTTCGATGAGCAGTTCTTC
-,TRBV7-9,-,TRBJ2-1,CASSSQYNEQFF,TGTGCCAGCAGCAGCCAATACAATGAGCAGTTCTTC
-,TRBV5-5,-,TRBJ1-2,CASSLTGNGYTF,TGTGCCAGCAGCTTGACAGGGAATGGCTACACCTTC
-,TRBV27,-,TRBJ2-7,CASSIHSESYEQYF,TGTGCCAGCAGCATTCACAGTGAATCCTACGAGCAGTACTTC
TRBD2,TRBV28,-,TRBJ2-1,CASTRARGGEQFF,TGTGCCAGCACCCGGGCTCGGGGGGGTGAGCAGTTCTTC
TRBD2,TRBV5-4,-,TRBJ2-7,CASSPGLAGGGLSDEQYF,TGTGCCAGCAGTCCGGGACTAGCGGGAGGGGGCCTTAGTGACGAGCAGTACTTC
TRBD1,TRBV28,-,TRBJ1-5,CASRSGGSNQPQHF,TGTGCCAGCAGATCAGGGGGTAGCAATCAGCCCCAGCATTTT
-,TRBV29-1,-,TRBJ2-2,CSVGHAGIDTGELFF,TGCAGCGTTGGTCACGCCGGGATTGACACCGGGGAGCTGTTTTTT
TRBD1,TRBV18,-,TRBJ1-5,CASSPVQGKNQPQHF,TGTGCCAGCTCACCGGTACAGGGGAAAAATCAGCCCCAGCATTTT
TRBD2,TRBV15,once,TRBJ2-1,CATSRGRGGSYNEQFF,TGTGCCACCAGCAGAGGTAGGGGAGGGTCCTACAATGAGCAGTTCTTC
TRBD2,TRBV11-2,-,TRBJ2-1,CASSLTGGRFYNEQFF,TGTGCCAGCAGCTTAACAGGCGGGAGGTTCTACAATGAGCAGTTCTTC
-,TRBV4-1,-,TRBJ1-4,CASSQARRQGSEKLFF,TGCGCCAGCAGCCAAGCCCGGCGGCAGGGGAGTGAAAAACTGTTTTTT
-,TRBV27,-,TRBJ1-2,CASSLQGPPISYGYTF,TGTGCCAGCAGTTTACAGGGCCCCCCGATAAGTTATGGCTACACCTTC
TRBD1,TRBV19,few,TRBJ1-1,CASSIDRGNTEAFF,TGTGCCAGTAGTATCGACAGGGGGAACACTGAAGCTTTCTTT
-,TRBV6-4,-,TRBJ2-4,CASIRGLGAKNIQYF,TGTGCCAGCATCCGCGGCCTCGGGGCCAAAAACATTCAGTACTTC
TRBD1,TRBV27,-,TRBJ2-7,CASGDRENEQYF,TGTGCCAGCGGAGACAGGGAAAACGAGCAGTACTTC
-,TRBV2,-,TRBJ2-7,CASKDRGWREGHYEQYF,TGTGCCTCTAAGGACAGGGGATGGCGGGAGGGCCACTACGAGCAGTACTTC
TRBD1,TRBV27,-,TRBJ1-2,CASIPLGRDRGYGYTF,TGTGCCAGCATCCCCCTGGGTCGCGACAGGGGGTATGGCTACACCTTC
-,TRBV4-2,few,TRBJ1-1,CASSRGGDTEAFF,TGTGCCAGCAGCCGGGGAGGGGACACTGAAGCTTTCTTT
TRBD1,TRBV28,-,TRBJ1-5,CASIGQGGSQPQHF,TGTGCCAGCATCGGACAGGGAGGTAGTCAGCCCCAGCATTTT
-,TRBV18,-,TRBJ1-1,CASSTLQGRAFF,TGTGCCAGCTCGACCCTCCAGGGGAGAGCTTTCTTT
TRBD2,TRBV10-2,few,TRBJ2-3,CASSETSGSTDTQYF,TGCGCCAGCAGTGAAACTAGCGGGTCCACAGATACGCAGTATTTT
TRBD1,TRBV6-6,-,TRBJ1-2,CASSYSATGVSGYTF,TGTGCCAGCAGTTACTCCGCGACAGGGGTAAGCGGCTACACCTTC
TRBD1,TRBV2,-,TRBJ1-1,CASSGEFGQGGKYNTEAFF,TGTGCCAGCAGTGGGGAATTCGGACAGGGGGGGAAGTATAACACTGAAGCTTTCTTT
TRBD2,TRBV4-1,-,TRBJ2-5,CASSQVSGTSLQETQYF,TGCGCCAGCAGCCAGGTTTCCGGGACTAGCTTACAAGAGACCCAGTACTTC
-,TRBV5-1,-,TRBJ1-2,CASSLGALYSSGYTF,TGCGCCAGCAGCTTGGGGGCCCTTTACAGTTCTGGCTACACCTTC
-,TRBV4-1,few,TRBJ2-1,CASSPETRVQFF,TGCGCCAGCAGCCCGGAGACCCGAGTGCAGTTCTTC